Below are 18 T cell receptor beta chains sequenced from a single sample in a study of early T cells in non-severe SARS-CoV-2 infection. TCRdb called the 5' RACE reads again in MiXCR, with one record for every CDR3 protein. The table includes approximately 100,000 distinct CDR3 sequences, about 11% detected once. The sample was whole blood. These receptors were taken from an adult who was a healthcare worker with PCR-confirmed SARS-CoV-2 infection or an uninfected control (not recorded which).

Ten or more counts support this clonotype. V gene TRBV18 combines with J gene TRBJ2-3, with no clear D. V dropped 2 bases and J dropped 3 bases, with 6 bases sitting between them. Germline V CDR1 and CDR2: KGHSH, LQKENI. The CDR3 runs 13 residues. CDR3 in DNA: TGTGCCAGCTCACCAGTCGGTACAGATACGCAGTATTTT. Its translation: CASSPVGTDTQYF.

Regarding this clonotype: A much bigger clone sits one base away, suggesting this may be a read error. A read error is likely, as this CDR3 ends without the conserved phenylalanine or tryptophan. The CDR3 reads CASTSRGASTDTQYL. CDR3 coding DNA: TGTGCCAGCACTTCGAGGGGTGCTAGCACAGATACGCAGTATCTT. V is TRBV12-3 or TRBV12-4 and J is TRBJ2-3, with D perhaps given as TRBD1 or TRBD2 (5 bases each). The V and J ends lost 7 bases and 0 bases respectively, with 14 bases between them. This CDR3 contains 15 residues.

The chain joins TRBV29-1 to TRBJ2-2; no firm D call. Per the germline V gene, CDR1 is SQVTM and CDR2 is ANQGSEA. V was shortened by 7 bases and J by 5 bases, with 8 bases between the two germline ends. The CDR3 totals 11 residues. CDR3 DNA: TGCAGCGGCTACACAACCGGGGAGCTGTTTTTT. The encoded protein is CSGYTTGELFF.

The sample holds a few counts of this clonotype. This chain links TRBV20-1 with TRBJ2-2, with D tentatively TRBD1 (5 bases). V lost 5 bases, J lost 0 bases, and 13 bases lay in between. The CDR3 covers 15 residues. CDR1 and CDR2 from the germline V gene are DFQATT and SNEGSKA (reference sequence). The CDR3 DNA reads as TGCAGTGCTGGACCGACAGCGCCGAACACCGGGGAGCTGTTTTTT. This codes for CSAGPTAPNTGELFF.

This clonotype was counted many times. This chain uses TRBV7-2 with TRBJ2-3; D call uncertain. CDR3 length: 13 residues. The germline V and J ends were trimmed by 5 bases and 2 bases, with 8 bases remaining between them. Germline V gene data show CDR1 as SGHTA and CDR2 as FQGNSA. The CDR3 nucleotides are TGTGCCAGCAGCCTCTACCCCACAGATACGCAGTATTTT. Its protein product is CASSLYPTDTQYF. Full variable domain (outside the CDR3, taken from reference TRBV7-2 and TRBJ2-3): GAGVSQSPSNKVTEKGKDVELRCDPISGHTALYWYRQSLGQGLEFLIYFQGNSAPDKSGLPSDRFSAERTGGSVSTLTIQRTQQEDSAVYLCASSLYPTDTQYFGPGTRLTVL.

CDR3 amino acids: CASSVAPGREQFF. For the CDR3, the DNA is TGTGCCAGCAGCGTAGCACCTGGGCGTGAGCAGTTCTTC. The chain uses TRBV9 and TRBJ2-1; D call uncertain. V was shortened by 0 bases and J by 9 bases, with 10 bases between the two germline ends. This CDR3 comprises 13 residues. Germline V gene lookup returns CDR1 SGDLS and CDR2 YYNGEE.

The table lists this clonotype with a few counts. V gene TRBV6-2 or TRBV6-3 combines with J gene TRBJ2-5; D is ambiguous. The germline gives CDR1 MNHEY, CDR2 SVGEGT. The CDR3 is 15 residues long. The ends were cut back, 2 bases at V and 2 bases at J, with 12 bases in the middle. CDR3 region: CASSYGTVIQETQYF. DNA of the CDR3: TGTGCCAGCAGTTACGGTACTGTAATTCAAGAGACCCAGTACTTC.

This clonotype was picked up many times. The chain links TRBV7-6 to TRBJ2-2; no clear D gene. Germline CDR1 and CDR2: SGHVS and FNYEAQ. CDR3 length: 14 residues. V lost 3 bases and J 3 bases, leaving 8 bases between the germline ends. CDR3 residues: CASSLSQYTGELFF. Here the CDR3 DNA reads TGTGCCAGCAGCTTGTCACAGTACACCGGGGAGCTGTTTTTT.

This clonotype was detected ten times or more. The chain carries TRBV11-2 and TRBJ1-1; D is perhaps TRBD1 (6 bases). V was cut by 5 bases and J by 1 base, with 14 bases left in between. The V gene's germline CDR1 is SGHAT and CDR2 FQNNGV. The CDR3 length is 15 residues. In DNA, the CDR3 is TGTGCCAGCAGCGATACCGGGACACCGAACACTGAAGCTTTCTTT. Translating it yields CASSDTGTPNTEAFF. The whole variable domain, remainder taken from reference TRBV11-2 and TRBJ1-1, is EAGVAQSPRYKIIEKRQSVAFWCNPISGHATLYWYQQILGQGPKLLIQFQNNGVVDDSQLPKDRFSAERLKGVDSTLKIQPAKLEDSAVYLCASSDTGTPNTEAFFGQGTRLTVV.

This clonotype has ten or more counts. The chain is built from TRBV7-6 and TRBJ1-2, with D perhaps matching TRBD1 (6 bases). The germline V gene has CDR1 SGHVS and CDR2 FNYEAQ. The V end was cut by 3 bases, the J end by 8 bases, with 13 bases between. The CDR3 spans 13 residues. The CDR3 sequence: CASSFRDTAGYTF. Here the CDR3 DNA reads TGTGCCAGCAGCTTCCGGGACACCGCGGGCTACACCTTC. The complete variable domain, with remaining parts taken from reference TRBV7-6 and TRBJ1-2, reads GAGVSQSPRYKVTKRGQDVALRCDPISGHVSLYWYRQALGQGPEFLTYFNYEAQQDKSGLPNDRFSAERPEGSISTLTIQRTEQRDSAMYRCASSFRDTAGYTFGSGTRLTVV.

This clonotype was seen a handful of times. The chain has TRBV18 and TRBJ1-2, with 12 bases lining up with TRBD1. CDR3 size: 18 residues. The trim removed 1 base at V and 2 bases at J, leaving 8 bases unmatched. CDR1 and CDR2 (germline): KGHSH, LQKENI. The CDR3 nucleotides read TGTGCCAGCTCACCACGCCCGGGACAGGGGGCGTCGAACTATGGCTACACCTTC. This gives the protein CASSPRPGQGASNYGYTF.

This clonotype was seen ten or more times. The genes are TRBV6-4 and TRBJ1-2; TRBD1 is a possible D gene (6 bases). V lost 5 bases and J 10 bases, leaving 26 bases between the germline ends. This CDR3 is built from 16 residues. CDR1 is MRHNA and CDR2 is SNTAGT in the germline V gene. CDR3 sequence reads: CASSTSRDTARIFYTF. CDR3 coding DNA: TGTGCCAGCAGTACGTCCCGGGACACCGCTAGGATCTTCTACACCTTC.

The rearrangement uses TRBV18 and TRBJ1-1; D is ambiguous. V lost 0 bases and J 1 base, leaving 9 bases between the germline ends. Germline lookup yields CDR1 KGHSH and CDR2 LQKENI. This CDR3 has 15 amino acids. As DNA, the CDR3 is TGTGCCAGCTCACCACCCTCAGGTGGGAACACTGAAGCTTTCTTT. Residues: CASSPPSGGNTEAFF.

This clonotype was seen only a few times. V gene TRBV2 combines with J gene TRBJ1-2, with D maybe TRBD1 (6 bases). The V end was cut by 7 bases, the J end by 7 bases, with 10 bases between. There are 11 residues in the CDR3. Germline-derived CDR1 and CDR2 are SNHLY and FYNNEI. The DNA of the CDR3 is TGTGCCAGCAACGAGGGGGGTGGCTACACCTTC. Translation gives CASNEGGGYTF.

Many counts were recorded for this clonotype. The V call is TRBV11-1, the J call TRBJ2-3, with D possibly being TRBD1 (5 bases). V was cut by 5 bases and J by 6 bases, with 21 bases left in between. This CDR3 has 16 residues. CDR1 is SGHAT, CDR2 FQDESV, per germline (reference sequence). Written as DNA, the CDR3 is TGTGCCAGCAGCCCCGGTGGATTCCAGGGTGGGGATACGCAGTATTTT. Its protein product is CASSPGGFQGGDTQYF.

This clonotype appeared many times. V usage is TRBV7-8 and J usage is TRBJ1-2, with D uncertain. The CDR3 is 13 amino acids. Trimming removed 1 base from V and 4 bases from J, with 7 bases in between. Germline lookup yields CDR1 SGHVS and CDR2 FQNEAQ. In nucleotides, the CDR3 is TGTGCCAGCAGCTTAGTTTGGACCTATGGCTACACCTTC. This sequence encodes CASSLVWTYGYTF. The whole variable domain, filled in from reference TRBV7-8 and TRBJ1-2, reads GAGVSQSPRYKVAKRGQDVALRCDPISGHVSLFWYQQALGQGPEFLTYFQNEAQLDKSGLPSDRFFAERPEGSVSTLKIQRTQQEDSAVYLCASSLVWTYGYTFGSGTRLTVV.

CDR3 amino acids: CSASRTGIYGYTF. The CDR3 DNA reads TGCAGTGCTAGTCGGACAGGCATCTATGGCTACACCTTC. This rearrangement joins TRBV20-1 to TRBJ1-2; TRBD1 aligns across 7 bases. This CDR3 has 13 amino acids. Germline assignment: CDR1 DFQATT and CDR2 SNEGSKA (reference sequence). With 3 bases clipped from V and 4 bases from J, the junction kept 5 bases outside the gene matches.

The rearrangement uses TRBV20-1 and TRBJ2-2; weak D call: TRBD2 (5 bases). V was pared by 5 bases and J by 1 base, with 8 bases between. The CDR3 runs 13 residues. Per germline, CDR1 DFQATT and CDR2 SNEGSKA (reference sequence). The CDR3 reads CSAPRVNTGELFF. For the CDR3, the DNA is TGCAGTGCTCCGCGGGTGAACACCGGGGAGCTGTTTTTT.